This T cell receptor beta chain is drawn from a study of response to subunit inactivated influenza vaccine. TCRdb independently ran MiXCR on the RT-PCR reads; one entry per CDR3 protein. The repertoire holds about 190,000 distinct CDR3 sequences, about an eighth seen once, with 26% in the top ten. The sample holds many counts of this clonotype. Its antigen remains unidentified. Points from the study as a whole: Authors suggested seasonal influenza vaccinations each recruit few new T cells.

This CDR3 spans 14 amino acids. Unmatched junction bases numbered 1, after V lost 2 bases and J lost 8 bases. V is TRBV12-3 or TRBV12-4 and J is TRBJ2-1, with 12 bases that match TRBD2. This clonotype originated in a man in his fifties or sixties who received an inactivated influenza vaccine. Sequencing was performed on CD8+ T cells sorted from PBMCs, taken less than 6 days after vaccination. Here the CDR3 reads CASSLLAGGDEQFF. DNA for the CDR3: TGTGCCAGCAGTTTACTAGCGGGGGGGGATGAGCAGTTCTTC.